One and the same sample provided the 13 T cell receptor beta chains below, sequenced in a study of a mutant IDH1 vaccine in newly diagnosed glioma. Regarding time point: baseline, week 1 (first vaccination visit). Indicated treatment: pre-vaccination baseline after standard-of-care therapy. Libraries were prepared by immunoSEQ multiplex PCR; TCRdb keeps only in-frame clonotypes and omits some of them. The table shows roughly 70,000 clones, with approximately 83% occurring only once. The specimen comprised PBMCs, sampled from a glioma patient treated with radiotherapy, temozolomide or both. Every receptor here comes from a man aged 30 to 45 with glioma.

This clone was counted a few times. The gene calls are TRBV5-1 and TRBJ1-5; D possibly corresponds to TRBD1 (5 bases). Trimming shortened V by 5 bases and J by 6 bases, and 18 bases separated the two germline ends. This CDR3 has 15 amino acids. Germline CDR1 SGHRS, CDR2 YFSETQ. In nucleotides, the CDR3 is TGCGCCAGCAGTCCTTCTGGGGGGAAGGGTCAGCCCCAGCATTTT. This gives the protein CASSPSGGKGQPQHF.

This CDR3 is CASSVLASTGELFF. DNA of the CDR3: TGCGCCAGCAGTGTTCTAGCGAGCACCGGGGAGCTGTTTTTT. This chain links TRBV10-1 with TRBJ2-2, with D possibly being TRBD2 (6 bases). V was clipped by 4 bases and J by 4 bases, with 10 bases between them. The CDR3 is 14 residues long. The V gene's germline CDR1 is WNHNN and CDR2 SYGVQD (reference sequence).

This chain connects TRBV19 to TRBJ1-4; weak D call: TRBD1 (6 bases). V was clipped by 5 bases and J by 8 bases, with 15 bases between them. The germline V gene encodes CDR1 LNHDA and CDR2 SQIVND (reference sequence). CDR3 size: 14 residues. The CDR3 bases are TGTGCCAGTAGTCCCGCGGGGGCTCGGGAAAAACTGTTTTTT. Amino acids: CASSPAGAREKLFF.

V gene TRBV7-9 combines with J gene TRBJ2-7, with 7 positions matching TRBD1. The CDR3 has 14 amino acids. Trimming removed 2 bases from V and 3 bases from J; junction bases left unmatched: 4. CDR1 is SEHNR and CDR2 is FQNEAQ in the germline V gene (reference sequence). This CDR3 reads CASSLMGQNYEQYF. The CDR3 nucleotides read TGTGCCAGCAGCTTAATGGGACAGAACTACGAGCAGTACTTC.

The gene calls are TRBV11-3 and TRBJ2-3; D gene ambiguous. Germline lookup yields CDR1 SGHNT and CDR2 YENEEA. This CDR3 comprises 13 residues. V lost 0 bases to trimming and J lost 2 bases, with 3 bases between them. The CDR3 region is CASSLEFTDTQYF. The CDR3 region has the DNA TGTGCCAGCAGCTTAGAGTTCACAGATACGCAGTATTTT. The whole variable domain, remainder taken from reference TRBV11-3 and TRBJ2-3, is EAGVVQSPRYKIIEKKQPVAFWCNPISGHNTLYWYLQNLGQGPELLIRYENEEAVDDSQLPKDRFSAERLKGVDSTLKIQPAELGDSAVYLCASSLEFTDTQYFGPGTRLTVL.

The J gene is TRBJ1-2, the V gene TRBV23-1, with a tentative D call TRBD1 (5 bases). TRBV23-1 is marked as an open reading frame, function uncertain. The CDR3 length is 16 residues. Trimming shortened V by 0 bases and J by 4 bases, and 15 bases separated the two germline ends. CDR3 sequence reads: CASSQSGDSRIYGYTF. For the CDR3, the DNA is TGCGCCAGCAGTCAATCAGGTGACAGTCGCATCTATGGCTACACCTTC.

This chain uses TRBV28 with TRBJ1-2, with D maybe TRBD1 (6 bases). The CDR3 length is 17 residues. Deletions cut 7 bases from V and 4 bases from J, with 25 bases between. CDR1 and CDR2 from the germline V gene are MDHEN and SYDVKM. CDR3 sequence: CASTLGGRTGEFYGYTF. DNA for the CDR3: TGTGCCAGCACCCTAGGGGGTCGGACGGGAGAATTCTATGGCTACACCTTC.

This clone appeared a few times. The chain is built from TRBV9 and TRBJ1-1; D not certain. The CDR3 contains 15 residues. The germline V and J ends were trimmed by 0 bases and 3 bases, with 12 bases remaining between them. Germline lookup yields CDR1 SGDLS and CDR2 YYNGEE. The CDR3: CASSVDVSGDTEAFF. The CDR3 DNA is TGTGCCAGCAGCGTAGACGTCTCGGGAGACACTGAAGCTTTCTTT.

The chain joins TRBV11-2 to TRBJ1-6; D gene uncertain. The CDR3 spans 15 residues. Deletions cut 2 bases from V and 4 bases from J, with 9 bases between. Per germline, CDR1 SGHAT and CDR2 FQNNGV. CDR3 protein: CASSLSALYNSPLHF. Written as DNA, the CDR3 is TGTGCCAGCAGCTTATCAGCCCTTTATAATTCACCCCTCCACTTT.

The CDR3 loop is CASSVGLNYGYTF. The CDR3, as DNA: TGTGCCAGCAGCGTAGGGCTGAACTATGGCTACACCTTC. The J gene is TRBJ1-2, the V gene TRBV9; D gene unclear. The CDR3 is made up of 13 amino acids. Germline CDR1 and CDR2: SGDLS and YYNGEE. The ends were cut back, 0 bases at V and 2 bases at J, with 5 bases in the middle. Full variable domain (missing parts from reference TRBV9 and TRBJ1-2): DSGVTQTPKHLITATGQRVTLRCSPRSGDLSVYWYQQSLDQGLQFLIQYYNGEERAKGNILERFSAQQFPDLHSELNLSSLELGDSALYFCASSVGLNYGYTFGSGTRLTVV.

The chain links TRBV4-2 to TRBJ1-3, with 7 positions matching TRBD1. Germline V gives CDR1 LGHNA, CDR2 YNFKEQ. The CDR3 extends over 17 amino acids. Trimming at V came to 2 bases and at J to 0 bases, leaving 7 bases not matched to a gene. The DNA for the CDR3 is TGTGCCAGCAGCCAACGGGGACAGTTGAGCTCTGGAAACACCATATATTTT. Translation: CASSQRGQLSSGNTIYF.

The V gene is TRBV5-1, the J gene TRBJ1-1, with D possibly being TRBD1 (5 bases). Germline-derived CDR1 and CDR2 are SGHRS and YFSETQ. There are 15 residues in the CDR3. V was cut by 2 bases and J by 5 bases, with 16 bases left in between. CDR3 bases: TGCGCCAGCAGCTTCCAGACAGACCTTAAGACTGAAGCTTTCTTT. Translation: CASSFQTDLKTEAFF.

The chain combines TRBV5-8 with TRBJ1-2; 7 bases line up with TRBD1. CDR3 length: 14 amino acids. Germline lookup yields CDR1 SGHTS and CDR2 YDEGEE. With 4 bases clipped from V and 4 bases from J, the junction kept 7 bases outside the gene matches. The CDR3 loop is CASSKGQRTYGYTF. DNA of the CDR3: TGTGCCAGCAGCAAGGGACAGAGAACCTATGGCTACACCTTC.